A selection of T cell receptor beta chains follows, all from one sample in a study of T cell responses to AZD1222 COVID-19 vaccine. Assay used: immunoSEQ multiplex PCR; TCRdb lists only in-frame clones, some missing. The table has under 150,000 clones, about 87% seen once. This material consisted of peripheral blood, taken on day 0 of AZD1222 vaccination. Every receptor here comes from an adult in good health. CDR3s include the opening cysteine and the closing phenylalanine or tryptophan.

v_gene,j_gene,CDR3aa
TRBV7-8,TRBJ2-6,CASGAWILSGANVLTF
TRBV4-1,TRBJ2-7,CASSPSLLGDYEQYF
TRBV30,TRBJ2-7,CAWSAWAEYEQYF
TRBV28,TRBJ1-2,CASTDRVSRYGYTF
TRBV4-2,TRBJ2-1,CASSQFPGQGAYNEQFF
TRBV28,TRBJ2-2,CASRGTSGHGELFF
TRBV19,TRBJ2-7,CASSTPGQAFIAQYF
TRBV18,TRBJ2-7,CASSPPGGEQYF
TRBV25-1,TRBJ1-1,CASSERQNTEAFF
TRBV5-5,TRBJ1-1,CASSLDGQSRTEAFF
TRBV5-8,TRBJ2-3,CASSLGLLSTDTQYF
TRBV5-5,TRBJ1-2,CASSFSGNYGYTF
TRBV15,TRBJ1-2,CATSRTGSTGRYTF
TRBV2,TRBJ1-5,CASSLQGRDQPQHF
TRBV7-6,TRBJ2-2,CASSLQGFQGTGELFF
TRBV6-1,TRBJ2-5,CASSEARTGGSRETQYF
TRBV5-1,TRBJ1-2,CASSPDAGVNYGYTF
TRBV5-6,TRBJ1-1,CASSLAENTEAFF
TRBV7-8,TRBJ1-4,CASSLVVKGDEKLFF
TRBV30,TRBJ1-2,CAWSAGTGNYGYTF
TRBV5-1,TRBJ2-1,CASWDSEYNEQFF
TRBV7-3,TRBJ2-1,CASSLKGREPNNEQFF
TRBV11-3,TRBJ2-3,CASSFSGNTDTQYF
TRBV6-5,TRBJ1-5,CASNLHRDSNQPQHF
TRBV4-1,TRBJ2-6,CASSQDGPGRSHSGANVLTF
TRBV19,TRBJ1-2,CASSIGQGWNYGYTF
TRBV28,TRBJ1-2,CASSLRDRGLANYGYTF
TRBV28,TRBJ1-5,CASRQRTGYRPQHF